What follows are 2 T cell receptor beta chains derived from one specimen sequenced in a study of cytomegalovirus exposure and HLA in healthy donors. The PCR was carried out with 60 Vbeta primers and 13 Jbeta primers. The data were produced by immunoSEQ multiplex PCR, yet TCRdb's version contains in-frame clones alone and is incomplete. The sample includes about 110,000 clones, about 80% of them seen just once. Sequenced: PBMCs. The receptors shown here come from a woman aged 55-69 years in good health and CMV-seropositive.

The V gene is TRBV9, the J gene TRBJ2-5; 9 bases map to TRBD1. The trim removed 1 base at V and 5 bases at J, leaving 3 bases unmatched. The germline gives CDR1 SGDLS, CDR2 YYNGEE. The CDR3 extends over 14 amino acids. The CDR3 spells CASSVTGGRETQYF. DNA for the CDR3: TGTGCCAGCAGCGTAACAGGGGGCCGGGAGACCCAGTACTTC.

This clone was seen just once. The chain uses TRBV13 and TRBJ2-1, with D hard to call. The CDR3 is 12 residues long. Germline V CDR1 and CDR2: PRHDT, FYEKMQ (reference sequence). Trimming cost V 4 bases and J 9 bases, with 10 bases left between them. CDR3 in DNA: TGTGCCAGCAGCTCCCGCAACGGTGAGCAGTTCTTC. Translated, it gives CASSSRNGEQFF.